This is a list of T cell receptor beta chains from one sample in a study of blood T cell repertoires in COVID-19. TCRdb keeps only in-frame clones here, not all; method: immunoSEQ multiplex PCR. Among over 45,000 clones, approximately 82% were seen once, and the ten largest hold 5.5% to 6.5%. The specimen was peripheral blood. The receptors stem from a woman aged 80 or older with acute or convalescent COVID-19. Both conserved end residues are part of each CDR3. Each record gives: V gene, clone size, J gene, D gene, CDR3 DNA, CDR3 protein. The D gene is left open where the match is weak. Size is stated for part of the rows, as once, few or many counts, or as a class when the clone is expanded.

V gene: TRBV6-5; clone size: -; J gene: TRBJ2-7; D gene: -; CDR3 DNA: TGTGCCAGCAGTTACTCTTCGGCGGCTTCCCTCGAGCAGTACTTC; CDR3 protein: CASSYSSAASLEQYF
V gene: TRBV5-1; clone size: -; J gene: TRBJ1-1; D gene: -; CDR3 DNA: TGCGCCAGCAGCTACTACAGGGATAGCACTGAAGCTTTCTTT; CDR3 protein: CASSYYRDSTEAFF
V gene: TRBV5-8; clone size: -; J gene: TRBJ1-6; D gene: -; CDR3 DNA: TGTGCCAGCAGCTCCCCGCGAGGGAGTCATTCACCCCTCCACTTT; CDR3 protein: CASSSPRGSHSPLHF
V gene: TRBV5-5; clone size: -; J gene: TRBJ1-1; D gene: TRBD1; CDR3 DNA: TGTGCCAGCAGCTTACAGGGGACGAACACTGAAGCTTTCTTT; CDR3 protein: CASSLQGTNTEAFF
V gene: TRBV21-1; clone size: -; J gene: TRBJ2-7; D gene: -; CDR3 DNA: TGTGCCAGCAAGAGAACACAGTTACATTACGAGCAGTACTTC; CDR3 protein: CASKRTQLHYEQYF
V gene: TRBV3-1/TRBV3-2; clone size: once; J gene: TRBJ1-3; D gene: -; CDR3 DNA: TGTGCCAGCAGCCACGGATGGCGGGCGGGTGGAAACACCATATATTTT; CDR3 protein: CASSHGWRAGGNTIYF
V gene: TRBV29-1; clone size: -; J gene: TRBJ1-1; D gene: TRBD1; CDR3 DNA: TGCAGCGTTGGCCGGACAGGGAAGAACACTGAAGCTTTCTTT; CDR3 protein: CSVGRTGKNTEAFF
V gene: TRBV14; clone size: -; J gene: TRBJ2-3; D gene: -; CDR3 DNA: TGTGCCAGCAGCCAGACAGCGATTAGCACAGATACGCAGTATTTT; CDR3 protein: CASSQTAISTDTQYF
V gene: TRBV7-8; clone size: few; J gene: TRBJ1-3; D gene: -; CDR3 DNA: TGTGCCAGCAGTCCCCCACTTCGTATTGGAAACACCATATATTTT; CDR3 protein: CASSPPLRIGNTIYF
V gene: TRBV3-1/TRBV3-2; clone size: -; J gene: TRBJ2-7; D gene: TRBD2; CDR3 DNA: TGTGCCAGCAGCTTAGGACTAGCGGGTGGCTACGAGCAGTACTTC; CDR3 protein: CASSLGLAGGYEQYF
V gene: TRBV18; clone size: -; J gene: TRBJ2-1; D gene: TRBD1; CDR3 DNA: TGTGCCAGCTCACCATTCGGACAGGGCGTTGAGCAGTTCTTC; CDR3 protein: CASSPFGQGVEQFF
V gene: TRBV5-1; clone size: -; J gene: TRBJ2-7; D gene: TRBD1; CDR3 DNA: TGCGCCAGCAGGTGGGACAGGGACTACGAGCAGTACTTC; CDR3 protein: CASRWDRDYEQYF
V gene: TRBV5-6; clone size: -; J gene: TRBJ1-2; D gene: TRBD1; CDR3 DNA: TGTGCCAGCAGCCCACAGGGACAGGTGATCAACTATGGCTACACCTTC; CDR3 protein: CASSPQGQVINYGYTF
V gene: TRBV6-2/TRBV6-3; clone size: few; J gene: TRBJ2-7; D gene: -; CDR3 DNA: TGTGCCAGCAGTTTGCCACGGGGGACCGTTATCTACGAGCAGTACTTC; CDR3 protein: CASSLPRGTVIYEQYF
V gene: TRBV3-1/TRBV3-2; clone size: -; J gene: TRBJ2-5; D gene: -; CDR3 DNA: TGTGCCAGCAGCCAAGATGCCAGGGGACGAGAGACCCAGTACTTC; CDR3 protein: CASSQDARGRETQYF
V gene: TRBV18; clone size: -; J gene: TRBJ1-2; D gene: -; CDR3 DNA: TGTGCCAGCTCACCGACAGTTGGGGGCAACTATGGCTACACCTTC; CDR3 protein: CASSPTVGGNYGYTF
V gene: TRBV7-9; clone size: -; J gene: TRBJ2-2; D gene: TRBD1; CDR3 DNA: TGTGCCAGCAGCCCAGGGACAGGGCACACCGGGGAGCTGTTTTTT; CDR3 protein: CASSPGTGHTGELFF
V gene: TRBV5-4; clone size: -; J gene: TRBJ2-5; D gene: TRBD2; CDR3 DNA: TGTGCCAGCAGCTTGGAGCTAGCGGGGCAAGAGACCCAGTACTTC; CDR3 protein: CASSLELAGQETQYF
V gene: TRBV6-5; clone size: -; J gene: TRBJ2-2; D gene: TRBD1; CDR3 DNA: TGTGCCAGCAGTTTAGCAGGGGGCGGCGGGGAGCTGTTTTTT; CDR3 protein: CASSLAGGGGELFF
V gene: TRBV5-6; clone size: -; J gene: TRBJ1-2; D gene: TRBD1; CDR3 DNA: TGTGCCAGCAGCTTAGGGGACAGGCCTAACTATGGCTACACCTTC; CDR3 protein: CASSLGDRPNYGYTF
V gene: TRBV6-2/TRBV6-3; clone size: -; J gene: TRBJ1-4; D gene: -; CDR3 DNA: TGTGCCAGCAGTTCGAGGAGAGAGATTATTAATGAAAAACTGTTTTTT; CDR3 protein: CASSSRREIINEKLFF
V gene: TRBV4-2; clone size: -; J gene: TRBJ2-1; D gene: -; CDR3 DNA: TGTGCCAGCAGCCAAGAACGAAACAGCAATGAGCAGTTCTTC; CDR3 protein: CASSQERNSNEQFF
V gene: TRBV12-5; clone size: -; J gene: TRBJ2-3; D gene: TRBD2; CDR3 DNA: TGTGCTAGTGGTTTCTTGTCAAAAGGGGACTACGCCTCGCTAAGCACAGATACGCAGTATTTT; CDR3 protein: CASGFLSKGDYASLSTDTQYF
V gene: TRBV5-1; clone size: -; J gene: TRBJ1-1; D gene: TRBD1; CDR3 DNA: TGCGCCAGCAGCGGGGGACAGGGTATGAACACTGAAGCTTTCTTT; CDR3 protein: CASSGGQGMNTEAFF
V gene: TRBV7-9; clone size: -; J gene: TRBJ2-3; D gene: TRBD2; CDR3 DNA: TGTGCCAGCAGCTTCTCTAGCGGGGGGACAGATACGCAGTATTTT; CDR3 protein: CASSFSSGGTDTQYF
V gene: TRBV9; clone size: -; J gene: TRBJ2-1; D gene: -; CDR3 DNA: TGTGCCAGCAGCGGCCGGGACTGGATAAACAATGAGCAGTTCTTC; CDR3 protein: CASSGRDWINNEQFF
V gene: TRBV10-3; clone size: -; J gene: TRBJ2-2; D gene: TRBD2; CDR3 DNA: TGTGCCATCAGTGAGGGACACGGGGGGACCGGGGAGCTGTTTTTT; CDR3 protein: CAISEGHGGTGELFF
V gene: TRBV10-2; clone size: once; J gene: TRBJ2-1; D gene: -; CDR3 DNA: TGCGCCAGCAGGGTTTCCGGGAGCTCCTACAATGAGCAGTTCTTC; CDR3 protein: CASRVSGSSYNEQFF